This note documents a single TCR beta chain sequence. The entry originates in a study of long-term antiretroviral therapy in people with HIV. Samples were assayed with immunoSEQ v3.0 at survey level. Produced via immunoSEQ multiplex PCR; TCRdb's table is partial and in-frame only. Here the sample spans some 25,000 clones, roughly 83% being singletons. The CDR3 contains 14 residues. Trimming shortened V by 5 bases and J by 0 bases, and 10 bases separated the two germline ends. CDR1 PRHDT and CDR2 FYEKMQ come from the germline V gene (reference sequence). Specimens held about 0.85-11 million cryopreserved PBMC prior to DNA extraction.

This rearrangement joins TRBV13 to TRBJ1-1, with D unresolved. The source was unsorted PBMCs, collected just over 4.2 years after starting antiretroviral therapy. This TCR derives from a man aged 25 to 45 with HIV. CDR3 sequence (DNA): TGTGCCAGCAGCCCCAGGACCATGAACACTGAAGCTTTCTTT. Translated: CASSPRTMNTEAFF.